The source of this T cell receptor (beta chain) is a study of radiation and T cells in renal cell carcinoma. About the research overall: Nephrectomy followed 15 Gy stereotactic body radiation by 4 weeks.

Study-wide results and limits: In blood, top tumor clones expanded by 2 weeks, shrinking by 4.

Documented time point: baseline pretreatment blood. The sample's treatment: 15 Gy SBRT to primary tumor, nephrectomy 4 weeks later. Radiation-treated patients gave blood at baseline, week 2 and week 4. Notes on this clone: The antigen remains unidentified.

Trimming removed 6 bases from V and 5 bases from J, with 14 bases in between. Germline V lookup: CDR1 MNHEY, CDR2 SVGAGI. This CDR3 has 13 amino acids. Some clones are missing from TCRdb's copy, which holds only in-frame ones; the method was immunoSEQ multiplex PCR. The sample comprises about 130,000 clones, approximately 91% of which are singletons, and about 12% rests with the top ten. J is TRBJ2-7 and V is TRBV6-5, with D unresolved. This TCR was sampled from a woman between 50 and 59 years old with renal cell carcinoma. This material consisted of blood, taken from a patient whose treatment included radiotherapy and nephrectomy. CDR3 residues: CASSRYPVNEQYF. The CDR3 coding sequence is TGTGCCAGCAGCCGATATCCGGTGAACGAGCAGTACTTC.